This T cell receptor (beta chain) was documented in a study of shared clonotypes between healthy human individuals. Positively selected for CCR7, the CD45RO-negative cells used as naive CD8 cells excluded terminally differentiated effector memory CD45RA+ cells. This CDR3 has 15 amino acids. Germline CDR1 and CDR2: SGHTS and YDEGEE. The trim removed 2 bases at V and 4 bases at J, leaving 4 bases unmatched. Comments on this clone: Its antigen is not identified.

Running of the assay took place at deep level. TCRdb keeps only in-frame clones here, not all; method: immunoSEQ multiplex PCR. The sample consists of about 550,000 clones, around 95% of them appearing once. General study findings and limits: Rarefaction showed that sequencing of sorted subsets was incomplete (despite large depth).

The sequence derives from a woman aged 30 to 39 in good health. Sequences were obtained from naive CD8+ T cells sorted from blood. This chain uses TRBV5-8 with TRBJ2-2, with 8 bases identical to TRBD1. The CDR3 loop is CASSLSGGSTGELFF. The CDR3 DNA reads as TGTGCCAGCAGCTTATCAGGGGGCAGCACCGGGGAGCTGTTTTTT.